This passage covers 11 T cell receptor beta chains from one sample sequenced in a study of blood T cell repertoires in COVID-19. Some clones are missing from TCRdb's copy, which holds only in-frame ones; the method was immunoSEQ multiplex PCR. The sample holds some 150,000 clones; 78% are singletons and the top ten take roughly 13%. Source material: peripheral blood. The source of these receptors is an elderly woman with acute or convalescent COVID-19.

The CDR3 sequence is CAWMSAGSTDTQYF. The DNA for the CDR3 is TGTGCCTGGATGTCGGCGGGGAGCACAGATACGCAGTATTTT. The chain couples TRBV30 to TRBJ2-3; a weak D match, TRBD2 (6 bases). In germline, CDR1 is GTSNPN, CDR2 SVGIG (reference sequence). The CDR3 covers 14 residues. V lost 4 bases to trimming and J lost 0 bases, with 11 bases between them.

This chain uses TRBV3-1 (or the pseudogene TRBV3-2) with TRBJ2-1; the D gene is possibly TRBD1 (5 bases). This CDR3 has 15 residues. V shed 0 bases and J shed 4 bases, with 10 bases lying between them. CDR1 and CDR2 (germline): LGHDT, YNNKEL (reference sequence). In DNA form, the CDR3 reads TGTGCCAGCAGCCAAGAGCAGGGTGGGTACAATGAGCAGTTCTTC. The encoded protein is CASSQEQGGYNEQFF.

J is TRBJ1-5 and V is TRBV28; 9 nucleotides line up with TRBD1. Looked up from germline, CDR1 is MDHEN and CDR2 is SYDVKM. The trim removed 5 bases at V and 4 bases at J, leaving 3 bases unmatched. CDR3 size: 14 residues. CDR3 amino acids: CASSGQGLNQPQHF. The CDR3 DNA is TGTGCCAGCAGTGGACAGGGGTTAAATCAGCCCCAGCATTTT.

The CDR3 spells CASSSDIYGYTF. The CDR3, as DNA: TGTGCCAGCAGCTCCGACATCTATGGCTACACCTTC. J is TRBJ1-2 and V is TRBV5-4; D not resolved. This CDR3 region has 12 residues. With 3 bases removed from V and 4 bases from J, the gap between germline ends came to 7 bases. Per the germline V gene, CDR1 is SGHNT and CDR2 is YYREEE (reference sequence).

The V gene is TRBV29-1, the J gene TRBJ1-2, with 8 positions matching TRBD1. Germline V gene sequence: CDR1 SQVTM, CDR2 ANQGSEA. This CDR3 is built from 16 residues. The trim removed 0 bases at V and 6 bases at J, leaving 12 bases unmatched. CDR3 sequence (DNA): TGCAGCGTTGAAGATCACAGAGGAACAGGGGGGGATGGCTACACCTTC. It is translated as CSVEDHRGTGGDGYTF.

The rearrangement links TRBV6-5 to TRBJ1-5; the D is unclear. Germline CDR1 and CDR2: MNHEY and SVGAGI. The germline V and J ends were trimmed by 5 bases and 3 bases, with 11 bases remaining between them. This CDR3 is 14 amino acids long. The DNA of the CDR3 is TGTGCCAGCAGTAGCCACAGCAACAATCAGCCCCAGCATTTT. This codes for CASSSHSNNQPQHF.

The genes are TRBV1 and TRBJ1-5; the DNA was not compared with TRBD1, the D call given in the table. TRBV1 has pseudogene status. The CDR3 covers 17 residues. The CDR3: CTSSQEAETGVKQPQHF. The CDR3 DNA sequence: TGCACCAGCAGCCAAGAAGCTGAGACAGGGGTAAAACAGCCCCAGCATTTT.

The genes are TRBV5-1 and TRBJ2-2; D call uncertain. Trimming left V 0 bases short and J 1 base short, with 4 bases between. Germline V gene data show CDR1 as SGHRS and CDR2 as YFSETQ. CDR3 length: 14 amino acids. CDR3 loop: CASSLDLNTGELFF. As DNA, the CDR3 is TGCGCCAGCAGCTTGGACTTGAACACCGGGGAGCTGTTTTTT.

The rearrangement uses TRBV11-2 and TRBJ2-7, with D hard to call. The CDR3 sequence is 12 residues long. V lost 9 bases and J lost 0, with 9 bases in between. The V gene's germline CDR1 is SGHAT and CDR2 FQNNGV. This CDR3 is CASSGSSYEQYF. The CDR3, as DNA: TGTGCCAGTTCCGGGTCCTCCTACGAGCAGTACTTC. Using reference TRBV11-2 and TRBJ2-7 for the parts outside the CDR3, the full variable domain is EAGVAQSPRYKIIEKRQSVAFWCNPISGHATLYWYQQILGQGPKLLIQFQNNGVVDDSQLPKDRFSAERLKGVDSTLKIQPAKLEDSAVYLCASSGSSYEQYFGPGTRLTVT.

Written as DNA, the CDR3 is TGTGCCTGGTCGTCTGCTAACTATGGCTACACCTTC. It translates to CAWSSANYGYTF. The V and J genes are TRBV30 and TRBJ1-2, with D unresolved. The CDR3 has 12 amino acids. Per germline, CDR1 GTSNPN and CDR2 SVGIG (reference sequence). The V end lost 5 bases, the J end lost 0 bases, and 7 bases lay between the germline ends.

As DNA, the CDR3 is TGTGCCAGCAGCCCCCAGACCCGAGGTGGCTACACCTTC. Its protein product is CASSPQTRGGYTF. The chain combines TRBV11-2 with TRBJ1-2; D gene ambiguous. From germline, CDR1 is SGHAT and CDR2 FQNNGV. Trimming pared 5 bases from V and 7 bases from J, leaving 14 bases between. The CDR3 length is 13 residues.